The 8 T cell receptor beta chains in this list originate from one sample, sequenced in a study of cytomegalovirus exposure and HLA in healthy donors. PCR primers comprised 60 Vbeta and 13 Jbeta primers. Sequencing was performed with immunoSEQ multiplex PCR; in TCRdb, only in-frame clones are kept and a portion is missing. The sample lists under 200,000 clones, 9.5% to 15% occurring once. Sequenced material: PBMCs. These receptors were obtained from a man over 45 in good health and CMV-seropositive.

The gene calls are TRBV5-1 and TRBJ2-3; possibly TRBD1 for D (5 bases). V lost 7 bases, J lost 1 base, and 10 bases lay in between. The CDR3 extends over 13 amino acids. Germline V gives CDR1 SGHRS, CDR2 YFSETQ. This chain's CDR3 is CASHLGGTDTQYF. The DNA for the CDR3 is TGCGCCAGCCATCTAGGGGGCACAGATACGCAGTATTTT.

The CDR3 region has the DNA TGCGCCAGCAACACAGGGGACTCCTATAATTCACCCCTCCACTTT. It encodes CASNTGDSYNSPLHF. The chain joins TRBV5-1 to TRBJ1-6; TRBD1 agrees at 7 bases. Germline-derived CDR1 and CDR2 are SGHRS and YFSETQ. The CDR3 has 15 residues. Losses at the gene ends were 6 bases for V and 0 bases for J; bases not matched to a gene: 3.

The chain carries TRBV15 and TRBJ1-6, with a weak D call TRBD1 (5 bases). The CDR3 is made up of 14 amino acids. V dropped 6 bases and J dropped 6 bases, with 12 bases sitting between them. Germline loops: CDR1 LNHNV, CDR2 YYDKDF (reference sequence). Here the CDR3 DNA reads TGTGCCACCAGGGAGACAGAGAGTAATTCACCCCTCCACTTT. Its protein product is CATRETESNSPLHF.

The V call is TRBV7-6, the J call TRBJ2-1; 10 bases are shared with TRBD2. Germline assignment: CDR1 SGHVS and CDR2 FNYEAQ. V lost 3 bases and J lost 7; bases outside the gene matches: 12. This CDR3 contains 17 residues. In DNA, the CDR3 is TGTGCCAGCAGCTTTTCTATTAGGACTAGCGGAGGGAATGAGCAGTTCTTC. Translation gives CASSFSIRTSGGNEQFF.

The rearrangement joins TRBV7-2 to TRBJ2-2; no clear D gene. The V end was cut by 7 bases, the J end by 5 bases, with 5 bases between. Germline CDR1 is SGHTA and CDR2 is FQGNSA. This CDR3 is 11 amino acids long. The CDR3 nucleotides read TGTGCCAGCACAAAAACCGGGGAGCTGTTTTTT. Encoded protein: CASTKTGELFF.

This clone was counted between two and nine times. The chain carries TRBV4-2 and TRBJ1-4; 8 bases are shared with TRBD1. Germline V gives CDR1 LGHNA, CDR2 YNFKEQ. V was pared by 5 bases and J by 3 bases, with 8 bases of the junction left unmatched. CDR3 length: 16 residues. CDR3 in DNA: TGTGCCAGCAGCACACATACAGGGGGATCTAATGAAAAACTGTTTTTT. It codes for CASSTHTGGSNEKLFF.

This chain connects TRBV5-1 to TRBJ1-4; 10 nucleotides agree with TRBD1. This CDR3 is built from 17 residues. Losses at the gene ends were 1 base for V and 11 bases for J; bases not matched to a gene: 14. Germline CDR1 is SGHRS and CDR2 is YFSETQ. The CDR3 sequence is CASSLYSSGTGDGKLFF. The CDR3 nucleotides are TGCGCCAGCAGCTTGTATTCCTCCGGGACAGGGGACGGGAAACTGTTTTTT.

The chain employs TRBV7-7 and TRBJ2-2; a possible D gene is TRBD2 (6 bases). Per germline, CDR1 SSHAT and CDR2 FNYEAQ (reference sequence). V was pared by 6 bases and J by 4 bases, with 15 bases between. The CDR3 is 15 residues long. In nucleotides, the CDR3 is TGTGCCAGCAGGACGACGGTGGGGGGCACCGGGGAGCTGTTTTTT. Translating gives CASRTTVGGTGELFF.